This T cell receptor beta chain emerged from a study of blood T cell repertoires in COVID-19. The overall study: COVID-19 samples collected from the United States, Italy and Spain covered acute and convalescent phases. Sample material is recorded as cDNA or gDNA derived from T cells, B-cell-depleted T cells, or PBMCs.

This CDR3 comprises 16 residues. From germline, CDR1 is LGHNA and CDR2 YSLEER. Between the trimmed V and J ends, which lost 2 bases and 4 bases, there was a span of 18 bases. Under the authors' procedure: For nucleated cells, counts were estimated from reference gene primer amplification. Libraries were prepared by immunoSEQ multiplex PCR; TCRdb keeps only in-frame clonotypes and omits some of them. That table furnishes V, J and clone size, whereas the DNA furnished D and trimming. The sample consists of 55,000 to 90,000 clones, approximately 85% of them appearing once. This clonotype originated in a woman older than 75 with active or convalescent COVID-19. V usage is TRBV4-3 and J usage is TRBJ2-7; possible D gene TRBD2, 5 bases. The material sequenced was peripheral blood. For the CDR3, the DNA is TGCGCCAGCAGCCAAAACTCGGGGAACATAGGATACGAGCAGTACTTC. It translates to CASSQNSGNIGYEQYF.